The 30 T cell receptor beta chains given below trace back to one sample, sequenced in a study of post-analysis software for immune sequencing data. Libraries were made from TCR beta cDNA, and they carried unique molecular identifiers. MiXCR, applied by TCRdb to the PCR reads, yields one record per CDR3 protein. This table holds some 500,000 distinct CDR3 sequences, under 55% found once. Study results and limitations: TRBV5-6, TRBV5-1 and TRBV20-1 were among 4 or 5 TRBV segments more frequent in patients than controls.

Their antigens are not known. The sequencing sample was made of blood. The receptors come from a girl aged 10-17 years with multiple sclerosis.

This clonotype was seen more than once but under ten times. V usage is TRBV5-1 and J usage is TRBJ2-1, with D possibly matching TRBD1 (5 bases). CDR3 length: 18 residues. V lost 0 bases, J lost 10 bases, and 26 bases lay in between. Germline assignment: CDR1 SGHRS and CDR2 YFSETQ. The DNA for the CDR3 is TGCGCCAGCAGCTTGGAGGGGCTCACGGCCAAAGGAATGGTCGAGCAGTTCTTC. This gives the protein CASSLEGLTAKGMVEQFF.

Here the CDR3 reads CSASRQFGEQYF. Here the CDR3 DNA reads TGCAGTGCTAGCCGACAGTTCGGCGAGCAGTACTTC. This chain joins TRBV20-1 and TRBJ2-7, with D perhaps TRBD1 (5 bases). The ends were cut back, 3 bases at V and 6 bases at J, with 12 bases in the middle. In germline, CDR1 is DFQATT, CDR2 SNEGSKA (reference sequence). The CDR3 has 12 amino acids.

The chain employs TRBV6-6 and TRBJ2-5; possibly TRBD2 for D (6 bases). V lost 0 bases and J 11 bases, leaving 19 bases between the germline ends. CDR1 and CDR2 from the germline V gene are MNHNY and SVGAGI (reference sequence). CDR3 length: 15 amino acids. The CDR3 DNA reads TGTGCCAGCAGTTACTCGGCTTGGGTGGAGGGTGAGCAGTACTTC. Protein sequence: CASSYSAWVEGEQYF.

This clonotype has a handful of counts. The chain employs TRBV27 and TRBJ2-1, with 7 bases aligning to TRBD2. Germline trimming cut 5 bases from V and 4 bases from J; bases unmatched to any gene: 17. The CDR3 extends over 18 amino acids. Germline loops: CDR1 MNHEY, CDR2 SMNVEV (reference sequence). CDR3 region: CASSPPGLGGRPYNEQFF. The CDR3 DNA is TGTGCCAGCAGTCCGCCCGGGTTAGGCGGGAGACCTTACAATGAGCAGTTCTTC.

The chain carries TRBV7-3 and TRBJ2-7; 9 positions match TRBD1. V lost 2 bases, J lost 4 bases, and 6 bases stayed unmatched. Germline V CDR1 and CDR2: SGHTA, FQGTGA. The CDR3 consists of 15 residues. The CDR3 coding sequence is TGTGCCAGCAGCTTATCATCCGACAGGGGGTACGAGCAGTACTTC. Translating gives CASSLSSDRGYEQYF.

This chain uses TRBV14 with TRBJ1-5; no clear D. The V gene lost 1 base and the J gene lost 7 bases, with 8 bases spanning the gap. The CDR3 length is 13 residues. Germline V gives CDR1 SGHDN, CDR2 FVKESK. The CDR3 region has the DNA TGTGCCAGCAGCCAAGGTCCTGGACAGCCCCAGCATTTT. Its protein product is CASSQGPGQPQHF.

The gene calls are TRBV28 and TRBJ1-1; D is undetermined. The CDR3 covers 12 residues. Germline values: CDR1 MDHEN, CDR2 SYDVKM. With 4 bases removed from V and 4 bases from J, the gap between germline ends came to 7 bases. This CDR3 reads CASSWTGTEAFF. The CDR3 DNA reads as TGTGCCAGCAGTTGGACGGGCACTGAAGCTTTCTTT.

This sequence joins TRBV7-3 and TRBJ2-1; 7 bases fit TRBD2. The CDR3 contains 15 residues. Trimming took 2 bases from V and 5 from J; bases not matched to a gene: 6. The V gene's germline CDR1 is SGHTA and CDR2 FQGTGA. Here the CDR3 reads CASSLPGGAHNEQFF. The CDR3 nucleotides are TGTGCCAGCAGCTTACCGGGAGGCGCACACAATGAGCAGTTCTTC.

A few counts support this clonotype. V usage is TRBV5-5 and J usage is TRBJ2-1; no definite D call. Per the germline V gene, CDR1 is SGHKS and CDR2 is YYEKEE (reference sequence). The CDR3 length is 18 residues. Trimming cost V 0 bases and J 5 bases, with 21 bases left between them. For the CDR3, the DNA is TGTGCCAGCAGCTTGGGGGGTTCCAGGCCTCGGCTTAACAATGAGCAGTTCTTC. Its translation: CASSLGGSRPRLNNEQFF.

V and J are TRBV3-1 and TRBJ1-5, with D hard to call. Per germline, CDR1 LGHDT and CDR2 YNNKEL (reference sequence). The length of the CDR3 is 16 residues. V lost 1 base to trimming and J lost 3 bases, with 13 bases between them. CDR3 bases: TGTGCCAGCAGCCAAGTCGTGGACGTAGACAATCAGCCCCAGCATTTT. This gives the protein CASSQVVDVDNQPQHF.

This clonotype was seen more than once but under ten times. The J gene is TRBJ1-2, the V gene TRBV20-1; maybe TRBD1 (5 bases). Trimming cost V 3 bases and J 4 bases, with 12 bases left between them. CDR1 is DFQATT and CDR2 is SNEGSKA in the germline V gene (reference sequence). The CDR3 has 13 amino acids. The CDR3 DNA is TGCAGTGCTAGTTGGGGGTTTCGCTATGGCTACACCTTC. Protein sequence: CSASWGFRYGYTF.

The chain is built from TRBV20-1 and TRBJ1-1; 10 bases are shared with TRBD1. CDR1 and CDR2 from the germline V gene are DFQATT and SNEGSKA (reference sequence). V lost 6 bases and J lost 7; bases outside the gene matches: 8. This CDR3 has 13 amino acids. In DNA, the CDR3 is TGCAGTGCAGCCGGGACAGGGGAAGGTGAAGCTTTCTTT. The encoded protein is CSAAGTGEGEAFF.

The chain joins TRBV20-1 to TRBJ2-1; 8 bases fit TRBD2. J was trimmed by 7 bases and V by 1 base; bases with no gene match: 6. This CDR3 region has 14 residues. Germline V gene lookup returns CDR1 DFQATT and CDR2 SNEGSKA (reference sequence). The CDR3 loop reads CSARGVPGGNEQFF. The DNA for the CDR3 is TGCAGTGCTAGAGGCGTCCCGGGGGGGAATGAGCAGTTCTTC.

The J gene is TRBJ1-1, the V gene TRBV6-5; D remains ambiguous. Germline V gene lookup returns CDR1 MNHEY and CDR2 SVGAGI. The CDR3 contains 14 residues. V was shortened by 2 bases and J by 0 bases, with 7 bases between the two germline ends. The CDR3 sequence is CASSYLDVNTEAFF. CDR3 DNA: TGTGCCAGCAGTTACCTGGACGTGAACACTGAAGCTTTCTTT.

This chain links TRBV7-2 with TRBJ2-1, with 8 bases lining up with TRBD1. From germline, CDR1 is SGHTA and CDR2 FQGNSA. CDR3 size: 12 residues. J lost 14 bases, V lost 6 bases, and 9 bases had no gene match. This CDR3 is CASSSTTTGEFF. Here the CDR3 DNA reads TGTGCCAGCAGTTCGACTACGACAGGGGAGTTCTTC.

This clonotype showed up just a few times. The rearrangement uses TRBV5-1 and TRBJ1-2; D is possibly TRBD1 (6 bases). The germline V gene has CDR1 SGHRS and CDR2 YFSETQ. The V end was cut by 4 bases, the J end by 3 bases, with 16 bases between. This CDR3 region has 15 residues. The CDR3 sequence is CASSIAGAVDYGYTF. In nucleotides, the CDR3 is TGCGCCAGCAGCATCGCAGGGGCAGTGGACTATGGCTACACCTTC.

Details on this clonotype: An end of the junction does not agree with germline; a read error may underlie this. CDR3 nucleotide sequence: TGCAGCGTTGATCGCCGCAGGGTTTTCCAAGAGGCCCAGTACTTC. Amino acid sequence: CSVDRRRVFQEAQYF. This rearrangement joins TRBV29-1 to TRBJ2-5; tentatively, D is TRBD1 (5 bases). This CDR3 spans 15 amino acids. CDR1 is SQVTM, CDR2 ANQGSEA, per germline. Looking up the rest from reference TRBV29-1 and TRBJ2-5 gives the full variable domain: SAVISQKPSRDICQRGTSLTIQCQVDSQVTMMFWYRQQPGQSLTLIATANQGSEATYESGFVIDKFPISRPNLTFSTLTVSNMSPEDSSIYLCSVDRRRVFQEAQYFGPGTRLLVL.

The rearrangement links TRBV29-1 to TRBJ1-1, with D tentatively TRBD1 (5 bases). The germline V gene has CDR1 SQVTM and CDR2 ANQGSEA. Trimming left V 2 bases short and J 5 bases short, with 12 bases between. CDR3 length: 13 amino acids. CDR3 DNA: TGCAGCGTTGAACGGGGGGAGGGAACTGAAGCTTTCTTT. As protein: CSVERGEGTEAFF.

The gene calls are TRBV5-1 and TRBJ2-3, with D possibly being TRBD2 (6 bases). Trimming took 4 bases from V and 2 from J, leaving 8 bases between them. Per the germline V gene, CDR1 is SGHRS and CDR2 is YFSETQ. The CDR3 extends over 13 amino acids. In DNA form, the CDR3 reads TGCGCCAGCAGCGTAGCGGTCACAGATACGCAGTATTTT. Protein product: CASSVAVTDTQYF.

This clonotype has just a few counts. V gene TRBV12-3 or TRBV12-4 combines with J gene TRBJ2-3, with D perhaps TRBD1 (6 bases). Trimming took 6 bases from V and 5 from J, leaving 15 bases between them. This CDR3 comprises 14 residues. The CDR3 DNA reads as TGTGCCAGCAGCACGGACAGCTCCGGAGATACGCAGTATTTT. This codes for CASSTDSSGDTQYF.

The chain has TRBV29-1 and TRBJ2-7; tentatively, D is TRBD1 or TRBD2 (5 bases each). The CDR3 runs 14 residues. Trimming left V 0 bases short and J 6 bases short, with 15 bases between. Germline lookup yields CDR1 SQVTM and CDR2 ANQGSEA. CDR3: CSVEELGEPREQYF. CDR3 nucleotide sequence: TGCAGCGTTGAAGAGTTGGGGGAACCCCGCGAGCAGTACTTC.

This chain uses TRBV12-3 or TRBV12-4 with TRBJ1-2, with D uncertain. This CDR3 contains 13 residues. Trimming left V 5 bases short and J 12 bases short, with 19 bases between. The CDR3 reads CASSTHGRSPHTF. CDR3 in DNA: TGTGCCAGCAGTACCCACGGACGGTCTCCCCACACCTTC.

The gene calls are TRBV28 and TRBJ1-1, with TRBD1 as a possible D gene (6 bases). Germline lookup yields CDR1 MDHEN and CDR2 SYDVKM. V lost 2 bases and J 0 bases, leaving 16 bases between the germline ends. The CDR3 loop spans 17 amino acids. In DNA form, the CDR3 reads TGTGCCAGCAGTTTAGCCGGGGGCGCCGTGATGAACACTGAAGCTTTCTTT. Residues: CASSLAGGAVMNTEAFF.

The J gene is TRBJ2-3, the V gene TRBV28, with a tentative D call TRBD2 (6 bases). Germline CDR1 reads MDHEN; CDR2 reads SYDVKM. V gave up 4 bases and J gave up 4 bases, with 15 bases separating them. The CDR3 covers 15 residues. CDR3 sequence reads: CASSSASVGADTQYF. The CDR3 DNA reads TGTGCCAGCAGTTCGGCTAGCGTGGGAGCAGATACGCAGTATTTT.

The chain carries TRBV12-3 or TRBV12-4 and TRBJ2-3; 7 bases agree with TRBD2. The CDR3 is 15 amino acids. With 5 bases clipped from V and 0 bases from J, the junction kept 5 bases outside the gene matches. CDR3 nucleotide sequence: TGTGCCAGCAGTCCCAGGGACTACAGCACAGATACGCAGTATTTT. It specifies CASSPRDYSTDTQYF.

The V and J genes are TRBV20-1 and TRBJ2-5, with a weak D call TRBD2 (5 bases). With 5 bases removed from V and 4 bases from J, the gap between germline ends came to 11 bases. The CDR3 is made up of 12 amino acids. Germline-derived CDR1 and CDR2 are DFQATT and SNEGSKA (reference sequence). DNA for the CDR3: TGCAGTGCTCTTGGACTCAGAGAGACCCAGTACTTC. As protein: CSALGLRETQYF.

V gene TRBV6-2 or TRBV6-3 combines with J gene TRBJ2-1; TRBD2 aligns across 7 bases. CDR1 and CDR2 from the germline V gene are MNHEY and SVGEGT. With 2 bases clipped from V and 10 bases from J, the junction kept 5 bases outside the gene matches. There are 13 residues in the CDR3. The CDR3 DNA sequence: TGTGCCAGCAGTTACCCCACGGGAGGCGAGCAGTTCTTC. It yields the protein CASSYPTGGEQFF.

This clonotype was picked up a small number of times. This CDR3 is CASSPSSQYNEQFF. The DNA for the CDR3 is TGTGCCAGCAGCCCGTCTAGCCAATACAATGAGCAGTTCTTC. This chain joins TRBV7-9 and TRBJ2-1, with D maybe TRBD2 (5 bases). Germline V CDR1 and CDR2: SEHNR, FQNEAQ (reference sequence). CDR3 length: 14 residues. Trimming removed 5 bases at V and 4 bases at J, with 12 bases between.

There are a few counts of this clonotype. DNA of the CDR3: TGTGCCATCAGTGATTCGACAGGGGAAGGATACGAGCAGTACTTC. As protein: CAISDSTGEGYEQYF. The chain has TRBV10-3 and TRBJ2-7, with 8 positions matching TRBD1. Germline V gene data show CDR1 as ENHRY and CDR2 as SYGVKD. V shed 3 bases, J shed 4 bases, and the junction held 8 bases outside the gene matches. The CDR3 is 15 residues long.

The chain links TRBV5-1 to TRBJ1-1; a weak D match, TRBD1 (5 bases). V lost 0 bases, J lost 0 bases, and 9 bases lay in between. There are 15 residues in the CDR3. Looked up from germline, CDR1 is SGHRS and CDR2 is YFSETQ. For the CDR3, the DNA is TGCGCCAGCAGCTTGGAAGCAGGGATGAACACTGAAGCTTTCTTT. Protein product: CASSLEAGMNTEAFF.